A single sample gave rise to the 15 T cell receptor beta chains below, sequenced in a study of T cell responses to AZD1222 COVID-19 vaccine. Libraries were prepared by immunoSEQ multiplex PCR; TCRdb keeps only in-frame clonotypes and omits some of them. Among under 150,000 clones listed, 70% to 90% were seen once. The sequencing here drew on peripheral blood, taken 28 days after the second dose of the MenACWY control vaccine. The source is an adult who received the MenACWY meningococcal vaccine as a control.

The genes are TRBV19 and TRBJ1-2, with 8 positions matching TRBD1. Looked up from germline, CDR1 is LNHDA and CDR2 is SQIVND (reference sequence). The CDR3 contains 15 residues. The V gene end was trimmed by 4 bases and the J gene end by 4 bases; junction bases not matched to a gene: 8. The CDR3 loop is CASSNRQGNIYGYTF. CDR3 nucleotides: TGTGCCAGTAGTAACCGACAGGGGAACATCTATGGCTACACCTTC. Full variable domain (rest looked up from reference TRBV19 and TRBJ1-2): DGGITQSPKYLFRKEGQNVTLSCEQNLNHDAMYWYRQDPGQGLRLIYYSQIVNDFQKGDIAEGYSVSREKKESFPLTVTSAQKNPTAFYLCASSNRQGNIYGYTFGSGTRLTVV.

The chain recombines TRBV28 with TRBJ2-2, with 8 bases aligning to TRBD1. Per germline, CDR1 MDHEN and CDR2 SYDVKM. This CDR3 has 14 amino acids. The V and J ends lost 7 bases and 4 bases, in that order; junction bases with no gene match: 5. The CDR3 nucleotides read TGTGCCAGCAAAGCTGGGACAGGCACCGGGGAGCTGTTTTTT. As protein: CASKAGTGTGELFF.

The chain recombines TRBV27 with TRBJ1-2, with 10 bases matching TRBD1. Germline V CDR1 and CDR2: MNHEY, SMNVEV (reference sequence). The CDR3 has 14 amino acids. With 7 bases clipped from V and 8 bases from J, the junction kept 10 bases outside the gene matches. DNA of the CDR3: TGTGCCAGCACCTCTTTAGGGACAGGGGAGGGCTACACCTTC. Protein: CASTSLGTGEGYTF.

V usage is TRBV6-5 and J usage is TRBJ1-6; 7 bases match TRBD1. The CDR3 contains 14 residues. From germline, CDR1 is MNHEY and CDR2 SVGAGI. V was clipped by 6 bases and J by 4 bases; unmatched bases: 3. CDR3 amino acids: CASRQGSYNSPLHF. CDR3 bases: TGTGCCAGCAGACAGGGGTCATATAATTCACCCCTCCACTTT.

A remark on this clone: Other DNA sequences within the sample encode an identical CDR3. The chain carries TRBV29-1 and TRBJ2-2, with 12 bases aligning to TRBD2. There are 14 residues in the CDR3. Germline V gene lookup returns CDR1 SQVTM and CDR2 ANQGSEA. The V segment lost 6 bases and the J segment 3 bases; nucleotides outside the gene matches: 2. The CDR3 sequence: CSVGLAGYTGELFF. The CDR3 DNA sequence: TGCAGCGTCGGACTAGCGGGATACACCGGGGAGCTGTTTTTT.

The chain links TRBV3-1 (or the pseudogene TRBV3-2) to TRBJ2-7; D uncertain. Deletions cut 3 bases from V and 2 bases from J, with 11 bases between. From germline, CDR1 is LGHDT and CDR2 YNNKEL (reference sequence). The CDR3 is made up of 14 amino acids. CDR3 loop: CASSHPERPYEQYV. The CDR3 DNA follows: TGTGCCAGCAGCCATCCGGAGCGTCCCTACGAGCAGTACGTC.

The chain combines TRBV4-3 with TRBJ1-1; no firm D call. Per germline, CDR1 LGHNA and CDR2 YSLEER. V lost 3 bases and J lost 3, with 14 bases in between. The CDR3 has 15 residues. The CDR3 spells CASSQTARADTEAFF. The CDR3 DNA sequence: TGCGCCAGCAGCCAGACCGCGCGTGCGGACACTGAAGCTTTCTTT.

V usage is TRBV13 and J usage is TRBJ1-2; TRBD1 matches 11 bases. This CDR3 comprises 14 residues. V lost 6 bases, J lost 3 bases, and 3 bases stayed unmatched. CDR1 PRHDT and CDR2 FYEKMQ come from the germline V gene (reference sequence). The CDR3 is CASRRTGGDYGYTF. CDR3 DNA sequence: TGTGCCAGCAGGCGGACAGGGGGCGACTATGGCTACACCTTC.

V usage is TRBV9 and J usage is TRBJ2-5; D is undetermined. The CDR3 extends over 12 amino acids. Between the trimmed V and J ends, which lost 2 bases and 9 bases, there was a span of 11 bases. Germline values: CDR1 SGDLS, CDR2 YYNGEE. The CDR3 bases are TGTGCCAGCAGCGTGGGATTTTCGGCCCAGTACTTC. Translation gives CASSVGFSAQYF.

The CDR3, as DNA: TGTGCCAGCAGTTTTGGGGGCCCGGGCAGGGGCCCAAACACTGAAGCTTTCTTT. Amino acids: CASSFGGPGRGPNTEAFF. The chain recombines TRBV28 with TRBJ1-1; tentatively, D is TRBD1 (6 bases). Trimming cost V 3 bases and J 2 bases, with 22 bases left between them. CDR1 MDHEN and CDR2 SYDVKM come from the germline V gene. The CDR3 extends over 18 amino acids.

CDR3 DNA sequence: TGCGCCAGCAGCCAATTCCGGATGAACACTGAAGCTTTCTTT. It encodes CASSQFRMNTEAFF. This chain joins TRBV4-1 and TRBJ1-1; D is unresolved. Trimming cost V 2 bases and J 0 bases, with 7 bases left between them. Germline-derived CDR1 and CDR2 are MGHRA and YSYEKL. CDR3 length equals 14 residues.

The chain recombines TRBV24-1 with TRBJ2-1; D gene uncertain. Trimming shortened V by 4 bases and J by 10 bases, and 10 bases separated the two germline ends. The CDR3 runs 12 residues. The germline CDR1 and CDR2 sequences are KGHDR and SFDVKD. CDR3 loop: CATSEHGYEQFF. CDR3 bases: TGTGCCACCAGTGAACATGGTTACGAGCAGTTCTTC.

The sample holds one count of this clone. The genes are TRBV28 and TRBJ1-2, with no clear D. Between the trimmed V and J ends, which lost 8 bases and 0 bases, there was a span of 10 bases. The germline V gene encodes CDR1 MDHEN and CDR2 SYDVKM. The CDR3 is made up of 13 amino acids. CDR3 in amino acids: CASGSLANYGYTF. DNA for the CDR3: TGTGCCAGCGGAAGCCTAGCTAACTATGGCTACACCTTC.

The chain uses TRBV5-4 and TRBJ2-1; TRBD1 aligns across 8 bases. Trimming took 3 bases from V and 0 from J; bases not matched to a gene: 5. The CDR3 spans 16 residues. Germline V lookup: CDR1 SGHNT, CDR2 YYREEE (reference sequence). The CDR3 bases are TGTGCCAGCAGCTCGATGACAGGGGACTCCTACAATGAGCAGTTCTTC. Its translation: CASSSMTGDSYNEQFF. The full variable domain, rest sourced from reference TRBV5-4 and TRBJ2-1, is ETGVTQSPTHLIKTRGQQVTLRCSSQSGHNTVSWYQQALGQGPQFIFQYYREEENGRGNFPPRFSGLQFPNYSSELNVNALELDDSALYLCASSSMTGDSYNEQFFGPGTRLTVL.

The chain recombines TRBV5-1 with TRBJ1-3, with 7 bases fitting TRBD1. Trimming cost V 0 bases and J 4 bases; bases outside gene matches: 4. The CDR3 is 15 amino acids. The V gene's germline CDR1 is SGHRS and CDR2 YFSETQ. CDR3 coding DNA: TGCGCCAGCAGCTTGGGGACAGGTCCAGGAAACACCATATATTTT. Its translation: CASSLGTGPGNTIYF.